The present TCR beta chain was sequenced within a study of blood T cell repertoires in COVID-19 (TCRdb year 2020). Background for the entire study: Samples covering the acute and convalescent phases of COVID-19 were provided by collaborators in the United States, Italy and Spain. The samples were drawn from two sources: the first 160 participants of the ongoing ImmuneRACE study, and 1,254 subjects contributed by 6 global collaborators. The sample metadata nearly always contained a de-identified subject ID, COVID-19 status, age in years and sex. The repertoires were released in a freely available public database meant as a resource for research on the immune response to SARS-CoV-2. Where available, HLA class I and class II types were obtained from metadata supplied by the sample provider rather than from assay-based typing. The prospective study material was composed of cDNA or gDNA derived from T cells, B-cell-depleted T cells, or PBMCs. Subjects who had been exposed to COVID-19, were actively infected with it, or had recovered from it provided the deeply sampled blood TCRbeta repertoires that made up the dataset.

The collaborating institutions used their own protocols to collect whole blood in K2EDTA tubes. For TCRbeta analysis, collaborators shipped samples as frozen whole blood, isolated PBMCs, or DNA extracted from either of those sample types. Worth noting for this clone: Its antigen is not yet known. No much larger clone is present one base from it, and per-base qualities are unavailable.

The CDR3 starts with the cysteine, ends with the phenylalanine, and has 17 residues. Here the CDR3 DNA is all that survives: 51 bases in frame from base 1. The germline V gene (reference sequence) specifies SEHNR as CDR1 and FQNEAQ as CDR2. V loses 3 bases of germline sequence and J loses 7 bases, and the interval between the two ends is 25 bases. TCRbeta CDR3 regions were amplified from genomic DNA using the immunoSEQ Assay, a bias-controlled multiplex PCR. In the source study's methods: Within the assay, amplification of reference gene primers was used to estimate how many nucleated cells each sample contained. To quantify the absolute abundance of each unique TCRbeta CDR3 rearrangement, sequence reads were collapsed and filtered. Productive Simpson clonality was computed per sample as the square root of Simpson's diversity index over productive rearrangements. The immuneACCESS repertoire file appears here via TCRdb, limited to in-frame rearrangements. These files lack a portion of the clones; in checked studies, under half of the deficit traces to unresolved V genes, and the cause of the others is not known. V, J and clone size are those of that table, while D and trimming were read from the DNA. Recorded for this sample are about 160,000 clones; approximately 92% of them occurred a single time. Of the sample, 3.5% to 5% is held by the ten largest clones.

Paper-wide results and their limitations: Clinical and demographic metadata were provided uncurated, with the amount varying by source and participant.

Sequencing was done on a sample of peripheral blood. The TCR sequence derives from a woman between 45 and 60 years old with acute or convalescent COVID-19. Recombination joined TRBV7-9 with TRBJ2-7; TRBD2 is a weak D gene call, 6 bases matching. For the CDR3, the sequence is CASSLRAGTLGRGEQYF. The DNA is TGTGCCAGCAGCTTGCGGGCGGGAACCCTAGGTCGCGGGGAGCAGTACTTC.